This TCR beta chain was retrieved from a study of CD8 T cells in Susac syndrome. General study points: By the study's own acknowledgment, its TCR sequencing and HLA analysis included relatively few individuals.

This CDR3 is built from 13 residues. V lost 0 bases to trimming and J lost 10 bases, with 13 bases between them. Per the germline V gene, CDR1 is LNHNV and CDR2 is YYDKDF (reference sequence). As to this clonotype: The antigen is undetermined.

With random hexamers, roughly 0.5 to 1 ug RNA was reverse transcribed. Across 54 Vbeta and 13 Jbeta, immunoSEQ multiplex PCR amplified TCR beta CDR3. TCRdb used MiXCR to reprocess the immunoSEQ multiplex PCR reads, holding one entry per CDR3 protein. The data contain about 190,000 distinct CDR3 sequences, under 95% of them singletons. Sequencing targeted TCR beta in T cells from blood (CD8+ and CD4+). Sequencing used CD4+ T cells from PBMCs. V is TRBV15 and J is TRBJ2-7, with D maybe TRBD2 (7 bases). This receptor was obtained from a human donor in good health. The CDR3 sequence: CATSRDGGLEQYV. The CDR3 DNA sequence: TGTGCCACCAGCAGAGACGGGGGGCTGGAACAGTACGTC.